This TCR beta chain appears in the sequencing data of a study of CD8+CD57+ T cells in acquired aplastic anemia (dated by TCRdb to the late 2010s). Turning to the overall study: On average, sorted CD4+ and CD8+ cells yielded about 3 ug of extracted DNA, with a range of roughly 0.18 to 30 ug. A CD8+CD57+ expansion meant a frequency higher than the mean frequency seen in healthy subjects. Study-wide conclusions, independent of this receptor: Although 25 to 30 CD8+ CDR3 sequences were shared by patients and controls, these sequences appeared highly expressed in patients and within the immunodominant clones of patients. Patients and healthy controls showed no significant difference in CD8+ Simpson's diversity (P=0.060).

The table lists this clonotype with a few counts. This clone's antigen is unknown. It has no much larger one-base neighbor in the sample; base qualities were not kept. Based on the germline V gene (reference sequence), the CDR1 and CDR2 sequences are GTSNPN and SVGIG. The CDR3 runs 15 residues from the cysteine to the phenylalanine. Of the read, only the CDR3 DNA is kept; its 45 bases are in frame from base 1. V and J lose 0 bases and 0 bases, and a span of 11 bases separates them. Flow cytometry had shown CD8+CD57+ cell expansion in the patients selected for sequencing. Severe acquired aplastic anemia was diagnosed in all patients according to International Study of Aplastic Anemia and Agranulocytosis and Camitta criteria. At the time blood was sampled, none of the patients had received any therapy. The study deep-sequenced TCR repertoires of sorted CD4+ and CD8+ blood T cells from severe aplastic anemia patients and healthy subjects. Patients were enrolled under clinicaltrials.gov protocols 00001620, 01623167, 00001397, 00071045, 00081523 and 00961064 in the USA. Ficoll-Paque density gradient centrifugation was used to isolate peripheral blood mononuclear cells. Before DNA extraction, CD4+ and CD8+ T cells were sorted with FACS or magnetic beads.

Genomic DNA served as template for TCR beta VDJ combination and CDR3 sequence profiling. TCR repertoire sequencing was run on an Illumina HiSeq 2000. As for how the authors treated the data: TRBV/TRBJ rearrangement plots, CDR3 size and DJ length profiles, and Simpson's diversity index were used to evaluate the repertoires. The most abundant DNA sequence in the deep sequencing data was taken as the immunodominant clone. CDR3 amino acid sequences were screened for sharing across subjects and compared with published repertoires and the VDJdb database. TCRdb itself trimmed the public reads at Q25 with fastp, ran MiXCR and retained productive beta chains. A single entry per CDR3 protein holds the most common genes and DNA from its merged rows. The V and J calls come from TCRdb's annotation, not from the publication. This sample is represented by roughly 260,000 distinct CDR3 sequences; 47% of them were singletons. The top ten constitute 7.8% of the sample.

This receptor was obtained from a human donor with aplastic anemia. Specimen: sorted CD4+, CD8+, or CD8+CD57+ T cells (not recorded which) from PBMCs. The chain uses TRBV30 and TRBJ1-2; confidence is insufficient to name the D gene. DNA sequence: TGTGCCTGGAGTGTACCCGCAGCCCCTAACTATGGCTACACCTTC. Its translation reads: CAWSVPAAPNYGYTF.